One sample yielded the 5 T cell receptor beta chains listed below, sequenced in a study of regulatory T cells in long-lasting Graves disease. HTBI primers from iRepertoire and Arm-PCR of CDR3 regions yielded the TCR beta libraries. TCRdb reanalysed the multiplex PCR reads using MiXCR and keeps one entry per CDR3 protein. The sample lists hundreds of thousands of distinct CDR3 sequences, under 25% occurring once. Noted time point: persistent/refractory GD, antithyroid drugs over 5 years with positive TRAb. Isolated PBMC RNA provided the starting material for the TCR library. This specimen consisted of peripheral blood mononuclear cells (PBMCs), obtained when the disease was refractory, from a patient treated with antithyroid drugs. These receptors all come from a female donor with Graves disease.

This clonotype has ten or more counts. This CDR3 is CASSSRDGNSNQPQHF. CDR3 nucleotides: TGTGCCAGCAGTTCCAGGGACGGGAATAGCAATCAGCCCCAGCATTTT. This chain joins TRBV7-2 and TRBJ1-5; D is possibly TRBD1 (5 bases). The V end was cut by 6 bases, the J end by 0 bases, with 15 bases between. CDR1 is SGHTA, CDR2 FQGNSA, per germline. This CDR3 comprises 16 residues. Full variable domain (rest looked up from reference TRBV7-2 and TRBJ1-5): GAGVSQSPSNKVTEKGKDVELRCDPISGHTALYWYRQSLGQGLEFLIYFQGNSAPDKSGLPSDRFSAERTGGSVSTLTIQRTQQEDSAVYLCASSSRDGNSNQPQHFGDGTRLSIL.

A word on this clonotype: Since a much larger clone is just one base distant, this may be a read error. The chain has TRBV11-2 and TRBJ2-2; D may be TRBD1 (5 bases). Trimming shortened V by 1 base and J by 0 bases, and 9 bases separated the two germline ends. Germline CDR1 SGHAT, CDR2 FQNNGV. The CDR3 spans 16 residues. CDR3 sequence (DNA): TGTGCCAGCAGCTTAGGCGGACATACGAACACCGGGGAGCTGTTTTTT. This translates into CASSLGGHTNTGELFF.

The rearrangement uses TRBV7-3 and TRBJ2-7; 11 nucleotides agree with TRBD1. The CDR3 is 16 residues long. V was clipped by 5 bases and J by 5 bases; unmatched bases: 11. Germline assignment: CDR1 SGHTA and CDR2 FQGTGA. In nucleotides, the CDR3 is TGTGCCAGCAGCCCGGGGACAGGGGGAGGTTGGAACGAGCAGTACTTC. This gives the protein CASSPGTGGGWNEQYF.

This clonotype was observed at least ten times. The chain combines TRBV6-1 with TRBJ2-7, with 7 bases identical to TRBD1. The CDR3 has 16 residues. V dropped 3 bases and J dropped 6; count of bases not matched to a gene: 14. Germline loops: CDR1 MNHNS, CDR2 SASEGT. The CDR3 loop is CASSDRQGKPSSEQYF. The CDR3 bases are TGTGCCAGCAGTGATCGACAGGGTAAGCCTTCTAGCGAGCAGTACTTC.

The gene calls are TRBV28 and TRBJ1-2; 11 nucleotides agree with TRBD1. V dropped 5 bases and J dropped 4; count of bases not matched to a gene: 9. The CDR3 contains 16 residues. Germline lookup yields CDR1 MDHEN and CDR2 SYDVKM. DNA for the CDR3: TGTGCCAGCAGTCCCCAGAGGACAGGGGGCACCTATGGCTACACCTTC. It translates to CASSPQRTGGTYGYTF.